What follows is one TCR beta chain and its context. No antigen is known for it. Germline V gene data show CDR1 as LNHNV and CDR2 as YYDKDF (reference sequence). The ends lost 0 bases at V and 6 bases at J; junction bases unmatched: 5. The CDR3 has 15 amino acids. This entry comes from a study of cytomegalovirus exposure and HLA in healthy donors. Looking at the study overall: In a later analysis, the 120 or so validation repertoires were reported to have used the same platform as the approximately 620 first-cohort repertoires. General observations from the study: Cytomegalovirus status was reportedly diagnosed by the classifier with high specificity and sensitivity. Among the CMV-associated chains, three were confirmed in vitro as specific for CMV antigens. Whilst most TCR sequences proved rare, a subset of public TCRs occurred across many donors.

The method was immunoSEQ multiplex PCR; TCRdb's version includes in-frame clones alone and lacks a portion of them. The table shows roughly 150,000 clones, with 85% to 95% occurring only once. The sequence came from a man between 18 and 29 years old in good health and CMV-seropositive. Input material: PBMCs. J is TRBJ2-7 and V is TRBV15; 10 bases agree with TRBD1. For the CDR3, the DNA is TGTGCCACCAGCAGAGAGACAGGGGGCTATAGCGAGCAGTACTTC. Its protein product is CATSRETGGYSEQYF.